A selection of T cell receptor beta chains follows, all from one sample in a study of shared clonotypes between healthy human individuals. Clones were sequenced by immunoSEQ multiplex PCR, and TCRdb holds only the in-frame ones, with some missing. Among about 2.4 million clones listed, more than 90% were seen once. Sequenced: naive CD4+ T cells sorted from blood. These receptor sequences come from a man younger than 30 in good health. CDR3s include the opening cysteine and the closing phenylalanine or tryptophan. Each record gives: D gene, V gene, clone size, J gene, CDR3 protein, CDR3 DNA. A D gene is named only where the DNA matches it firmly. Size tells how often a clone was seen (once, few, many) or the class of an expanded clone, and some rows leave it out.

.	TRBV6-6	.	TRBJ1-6	CASSFKGVPNSPLHF	TGTGCCAGCAGTTTCAAGGGGGTTCCTAATTCACCCCTCCACTTT
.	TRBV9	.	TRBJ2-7	CASSPQTGTTYEQYF	TGTGCCAGCAGCCCCCAGACCGGGACGACCTACGAGCAGTACTTC
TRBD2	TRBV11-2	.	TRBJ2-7	CASSLRTGGIYEQYF	TGTGCCAGCAGCTTAAGGACGGGGGGGATCTACGAGCAGTACTTC
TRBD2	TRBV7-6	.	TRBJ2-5	CASSPVGLAGGNQETQYF	TGTGCCAGCAGTCCTGTGGGACTAGCGGGAGGGAATCAAGAGACCCAGTACTTC
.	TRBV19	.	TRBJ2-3	CASSIGALSTDTQYF	TGTGCCAGTAGTATCGGCGCCCTTAGCACAGATACGCAGTATTTT
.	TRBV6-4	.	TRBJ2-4	CASSESPGVLIQYF	TGTGCCAGCAGTGAGTCTCCCGGAGTTCTCATTCAGTACTTC
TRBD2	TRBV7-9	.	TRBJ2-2	CASRPREREGLRELFF	TGTGCCAGCAGGCCCCGGGAGCGGGAGGGCCTTCGGGAGCTGTTTTTT
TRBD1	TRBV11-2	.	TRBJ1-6	CASSSIKGARDSPLHF	TGTGCCAGCAGCTCTATAAAGGGGGCCCGGGATTCACCCCTCCACTTT
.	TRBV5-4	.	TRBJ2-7	CASSLVGYEQYF	TGTGCCAGCAGCTTGGTTGGCTACGAGCAGTACTTC
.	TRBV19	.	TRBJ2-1	CASSITGTEQFF	TGTGCCAGTAGTATTACGGGGACTGAGCAGTTCTTC
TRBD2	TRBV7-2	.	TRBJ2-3	CASRPPGLAGATDTQYF	TGTGCCAGCAGGCCCCCGGGACTAGCGGGGGCCACAGATACGCAGTATTTT
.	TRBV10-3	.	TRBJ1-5	CAISEVEGHQPQHF	TGTGCCATCAGTGAGGTGGAGGGTCATCAGCCCCAGCATTTT
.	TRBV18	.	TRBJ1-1	CASSPPVGPGRGLTEAFF	TGTGCCAGCTCACCACCGGTAGGGCCAGGGAGGGGGTTGACTGAAGCTTTCTTT
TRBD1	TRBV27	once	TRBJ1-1	CASSFQDRGTEAFF	TGTGCCAGCAGTTTCCAGGACAGGGGCACTGAAGCTTTCTTT
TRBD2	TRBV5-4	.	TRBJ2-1	CASSLVGTSGWQFF	TGTGCCAGCAGCTTGGTCGGGACTAGCGGGTGGCAGTTCTTC
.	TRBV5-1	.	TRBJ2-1	CASSYSLLESSYNEQFF	TGCGCCAGCAGCTATTCTCTTCTGGAGTCTTCCTACAATGAGCAGTTCTTC
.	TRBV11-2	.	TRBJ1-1	CASSLGRANTEAFF	TGTGCCAGCAGCTTAGGACGGGCGAACACTGAAGCTTTCTTT
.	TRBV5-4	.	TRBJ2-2	CASSGFDGELFF	TGTGCCAGCAGCGGCTTCGACGGGGAGCTGTTTTTT
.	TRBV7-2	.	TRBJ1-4	CASSPSPGGVREKLFF	TGTGCCAGCAGCCCGTCCCCGGGGGGCGTTAGGGAAAAACTGTTTTTT
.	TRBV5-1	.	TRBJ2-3	CASSSAVGDTQYF	TGCGCCAGCAGCTCCGCCGTTGGAGATACGCAGTATTTT
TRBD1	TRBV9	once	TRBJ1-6	CASSASGQGVSPLHF	TGTGCCAGCAGCGCCTCGGGACAGGGGGTTTCACCCCTCCACTTT
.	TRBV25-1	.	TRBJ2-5	CASSELGSRETQYF	TGTGCCAGCAGTGAATTGGGCTCTCGGGAGACCCAGTACTTC
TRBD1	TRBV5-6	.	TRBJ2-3	CASSLEQGPADTQYF	TGTGCCAGCAGCTTGGAACAGGGGCCGGCAGATACGCAGTATTTT
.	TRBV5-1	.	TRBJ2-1	CASSLSTGPYNEQFF	TGCGCCAGCAGCTTGTCTACAGGGCCATACAATGAGCAGTTCTTC
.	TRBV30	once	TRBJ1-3	CAWSPYSSGNTIYF	TGTGCCTGGAGCCCTTATAGCTCTGGAAACACCATATATTTT
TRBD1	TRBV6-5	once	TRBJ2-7	CASSYSSGGYEQYF	TGTGCCAGCAGTTACTCGTCAGGGGGCTACGAGCAGTACTTC
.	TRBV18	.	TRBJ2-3	CASSPYGSTDTQYF	TGTGCCAGCTCACCATACGGGAGCACAGATACGCAGTATTTT
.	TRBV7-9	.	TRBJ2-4	CASSLRGQAKNIQYF	TGTGCCAGCAGCTTACGGGGCCAAGCCAAAAACATTCAGTACTTC
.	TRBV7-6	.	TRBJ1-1	CASSRTGTPMANTEAFF	TGTGCCAGCAGCCGCACCGGGACACCAATGGCGAACACTGAAGCTTTCTTT
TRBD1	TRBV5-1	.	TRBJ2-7	CASSLGDRDEQYF	TGCGCCAGCAGCTTGGGCGACAGGGACGAGCAGTACTTC
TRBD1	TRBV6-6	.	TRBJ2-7	CASSYETGTGREQYF	TGTGCCAGCAGTTACGAGACCGGGACAGGGAGGGAGCAGTACTTC
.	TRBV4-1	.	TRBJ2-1	CASSQDQGFEQFF	TGCGCCAGCAGCCAAGATCAGGGATTTGAGCAGTTCTTC
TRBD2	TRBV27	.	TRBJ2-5	CASSLGAGGPETQYF	TGTGCCAGCAGTTTAGGCGCGGGAGGGCCGGAGACCCAGTACTTC
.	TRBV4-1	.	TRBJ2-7	CASSQDRGDGQYF	TGCGCCAGCAGCCAAGATCGCGGTGATGGGCAGTACTTC
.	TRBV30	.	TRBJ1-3	CAWRYTGKGGNTIYF	TGTGCCTGGAGATATACAGGGAAAGGTGGAAACACCATATATTTT
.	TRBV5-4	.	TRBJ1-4	CASSPGGGNEKLFF	TGTGCCAGCAGTCCCGGGGGGGGTAATGAAAAACTGTTTTTT
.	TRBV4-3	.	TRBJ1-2	CASSQEGGNGYTF	TGCGCCAGCAGCCAAGAGGGGGGGAATGGCTACACCTTC
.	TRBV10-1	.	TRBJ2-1	CASSESQGGVNEQFF	TGCGCCAGCAGTGAGTCCCAGGGGGGGGTCAATGAGCAGTTCTTC
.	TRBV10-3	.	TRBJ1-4	CAISPRTDEKLFF	TGTGCCATCAGTCCTCGGACAGATGAAAAACTGTTTTTT
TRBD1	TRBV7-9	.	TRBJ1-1	CASRWWTGPGHFDTEAFF	TGTGCCAGCAGATGGTGGACAGGGCCTGGACACTTCGACACTGAAGCTTTCTTT
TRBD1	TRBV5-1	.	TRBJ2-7	CASSLTGMGYEQYF	TGCGCCAGCAGCCTGACAGGGATGGGCTACGAGCAGTACTTC
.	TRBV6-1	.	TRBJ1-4	CASSATGWDEKLFF	TGTGCCAGCAGTGCTACAGGGTGGGACGAAAAACTGTTTTTT
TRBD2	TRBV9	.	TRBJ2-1	CASSVAGRGNEQFF	TGTGCCAGCAGCGTAGCCGGGAGGGGAAATGAGCAGTTCTTC
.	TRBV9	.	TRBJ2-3	CASSVGSPTFTDTQYF	TGTGCCAGCAGCGTAGGATCTCCCACATTCACAGATACGCAGTATTTT
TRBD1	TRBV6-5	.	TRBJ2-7	CASSQPGQATYEQYF	TGTGCCAGCAGTCAACCGGGACAGGCGACCTACGAGCAGTACTTC
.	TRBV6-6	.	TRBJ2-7	CASLGLALKYF	TGTGCCAGCTTGGGCCTAGCGTTGAAGTACTTC